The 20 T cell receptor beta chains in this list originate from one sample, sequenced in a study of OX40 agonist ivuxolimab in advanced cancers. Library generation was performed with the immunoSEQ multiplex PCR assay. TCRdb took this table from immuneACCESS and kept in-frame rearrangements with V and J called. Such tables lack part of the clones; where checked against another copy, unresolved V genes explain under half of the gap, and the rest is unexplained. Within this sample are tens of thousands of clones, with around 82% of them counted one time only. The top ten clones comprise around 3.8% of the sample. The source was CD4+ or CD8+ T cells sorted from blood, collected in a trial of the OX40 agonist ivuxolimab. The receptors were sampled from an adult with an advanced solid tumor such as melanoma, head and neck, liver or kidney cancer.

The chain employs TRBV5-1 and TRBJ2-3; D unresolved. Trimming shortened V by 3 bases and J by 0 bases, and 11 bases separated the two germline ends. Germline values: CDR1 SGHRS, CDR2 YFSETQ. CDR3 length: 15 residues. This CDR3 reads CASSSRPPSTDTQYF. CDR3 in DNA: TGCGCCAGCAGCTCCCGGCCCCCTAGCACAGATACGCAGTATTTT.

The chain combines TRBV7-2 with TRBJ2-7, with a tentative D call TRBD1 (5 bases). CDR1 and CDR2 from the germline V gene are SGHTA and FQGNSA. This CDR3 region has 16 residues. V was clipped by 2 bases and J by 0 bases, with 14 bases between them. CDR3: CASSLLTGQGSYEQYF. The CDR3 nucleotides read TGTGCCAGCAGCTTATTGACCGGGCAGGGCTCCTACGAGCAGTACTTC.

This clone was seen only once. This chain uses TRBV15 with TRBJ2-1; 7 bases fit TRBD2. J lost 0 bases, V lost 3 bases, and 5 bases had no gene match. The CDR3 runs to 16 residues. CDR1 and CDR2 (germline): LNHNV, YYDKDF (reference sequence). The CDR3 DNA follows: TGTGCCACCAGCAGTGGGGGGGTGCGCTCCTACAATGAGCAGTTCTTC. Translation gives CATSSGGVRSYNEQFF.

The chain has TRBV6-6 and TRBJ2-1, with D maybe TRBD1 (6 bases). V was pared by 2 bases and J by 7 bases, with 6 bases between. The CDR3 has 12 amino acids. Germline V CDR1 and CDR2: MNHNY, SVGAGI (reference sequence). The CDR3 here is CASSYTGNEQFF. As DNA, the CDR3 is TGTGCCAGCAGTTACACAGGGAATGAGCAGTTCTTC.

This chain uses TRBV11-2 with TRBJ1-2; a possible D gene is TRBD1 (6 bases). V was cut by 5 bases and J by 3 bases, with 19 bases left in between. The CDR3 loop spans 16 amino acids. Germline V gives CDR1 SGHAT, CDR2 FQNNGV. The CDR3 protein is CASSPQSGQNYYGYTF. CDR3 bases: TGTGCCAGCAGCCCCCAATCTGGACAGAACTACTATGGCTACACCTTC.

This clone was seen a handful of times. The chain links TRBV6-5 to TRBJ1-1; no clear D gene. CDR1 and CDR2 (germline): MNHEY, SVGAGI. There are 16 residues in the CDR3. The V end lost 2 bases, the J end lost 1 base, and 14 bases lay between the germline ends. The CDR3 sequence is CASSYVSGTRNTEAFF. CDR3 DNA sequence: TGTGCCAGCAGTTACGTCTCAGGAACAAGGAACACTGAAGCTTTCTTT.

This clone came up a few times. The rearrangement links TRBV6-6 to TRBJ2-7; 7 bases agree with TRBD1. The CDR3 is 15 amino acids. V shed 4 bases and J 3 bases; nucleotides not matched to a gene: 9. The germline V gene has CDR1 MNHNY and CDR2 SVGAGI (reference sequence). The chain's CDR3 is CASSSKTGNLYEQYF. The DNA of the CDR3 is TGTGCCAGCAGTTCAAAGACAGGGAATCTCTACGAGCAGTACTTC.

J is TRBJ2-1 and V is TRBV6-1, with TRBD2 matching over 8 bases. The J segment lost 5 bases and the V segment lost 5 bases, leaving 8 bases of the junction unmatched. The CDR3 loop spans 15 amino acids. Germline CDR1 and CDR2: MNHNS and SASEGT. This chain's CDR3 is CASSPGLAANNEQFF. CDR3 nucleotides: TGTGCCAGCAGTCCCGGACTAGCCGCGAACAATGAGCAGTTCTTC.

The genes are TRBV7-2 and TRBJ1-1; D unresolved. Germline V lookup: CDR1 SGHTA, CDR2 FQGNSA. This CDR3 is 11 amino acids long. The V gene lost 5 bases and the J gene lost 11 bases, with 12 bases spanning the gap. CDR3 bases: TGTGCCAGCAGCCTCCGCGGGGAGGCTTTCTTT. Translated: CASSLRGEAFF.

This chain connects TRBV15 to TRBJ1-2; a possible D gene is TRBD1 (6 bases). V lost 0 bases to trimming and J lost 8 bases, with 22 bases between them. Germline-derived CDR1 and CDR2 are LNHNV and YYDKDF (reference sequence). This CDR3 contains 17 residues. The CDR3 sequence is CATSRDPPKGEGGGYTF. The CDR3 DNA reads TGTGCCACCAGCAGAGATCCACCCAAGGGGGAAGGCGGAGGCTACACCTTC.

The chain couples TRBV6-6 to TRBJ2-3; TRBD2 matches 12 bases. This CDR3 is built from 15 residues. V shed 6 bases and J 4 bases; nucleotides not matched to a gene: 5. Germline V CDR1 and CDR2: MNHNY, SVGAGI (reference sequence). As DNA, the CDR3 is TGTGCCAGCAGGTGGACTAGCGGGGCCCCAGATACGCAGTATTTT. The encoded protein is CASRWTSGAPDTQYF.

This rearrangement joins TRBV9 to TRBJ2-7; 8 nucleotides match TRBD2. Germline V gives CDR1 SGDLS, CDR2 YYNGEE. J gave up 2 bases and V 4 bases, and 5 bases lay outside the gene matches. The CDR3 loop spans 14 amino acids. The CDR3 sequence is CASSPSGGAYEQYF. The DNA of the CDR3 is TGTGCCAGCAGCCCCTCGGGGGGGGCCTACGAGCAGTACTTC.

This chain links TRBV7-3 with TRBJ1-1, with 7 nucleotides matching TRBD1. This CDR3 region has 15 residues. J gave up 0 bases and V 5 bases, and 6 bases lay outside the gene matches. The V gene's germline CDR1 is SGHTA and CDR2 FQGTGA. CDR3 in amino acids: CASSQQGQLNTEAFF. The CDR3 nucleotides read TGTGCCAGCAGCCAACAGGGACAGTTGAACACTGAAGCTTTCTTT.

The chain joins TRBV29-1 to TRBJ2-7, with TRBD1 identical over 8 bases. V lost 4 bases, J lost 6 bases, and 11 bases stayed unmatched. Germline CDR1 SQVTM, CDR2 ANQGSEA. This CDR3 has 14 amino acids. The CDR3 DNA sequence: TGCAGCGTTGGGGTCTTGGGAGGACAGGGCGAGCAGTACTTC. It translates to CSVGVLGGQGEQYF.

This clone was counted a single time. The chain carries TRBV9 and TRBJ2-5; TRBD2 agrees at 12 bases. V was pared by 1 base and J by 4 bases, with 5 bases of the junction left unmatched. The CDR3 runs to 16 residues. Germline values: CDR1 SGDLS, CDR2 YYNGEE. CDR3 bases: TGTGCCAGCAGCGTAACTAGCGGGGGGCGGGGAGAGACCCAGTACTTC. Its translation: CASSVTSGGRGETQYF.

The chain's CDR3 is CAINVGTSGGGTDTQYF. CDR3 in DNA: TGTGCCATCAATGTGGGTACTAGCGGGGGGGGGACAGATACGCAGTATTTT. V and J are TRBV10-3 and TRBJ2-3; TRBD2 agrees at 13 bases. CDR1 and CDR2 from the germline V gene are ENHRY and SYGVKD. The CDR3 has 17 amino acids. The junction had 10 bases not matched to a gene; V was cut back by 7 bases and J by 3 bases.

In DNA, the CDR3 is TGTGCCAGCGCGGAGTCGATCTCTGGAAACACCATATATTTT. It translates to CASAESISGNTIYF. The chain has TRBV28 and TRBJ1-3, with no clear D. Between the trimmed V and J ends, which lost 8 bases and 0 bases, there was a span of 11 bases. CDR3 length equals 14 residues. The germline CDR1 and CDR2 sequences are MDHEN and SYDVKM.

CDR3 DNA sequence: TGCGCCAGCAGCCAAACTAGCGGGAGGGAATTCTTC. Its translation is CASSQTSGREFF. The chain has TRBV4-3 and TRBJ2-1, with 13 positions matching TRBD2. J lost 16 bases, V lost 2 bases, and 2 bases had no gene match. Germline V gene data show CDR1 as LGHNA and CDR2 as YSLEER. CDR3 size: 12 residues.

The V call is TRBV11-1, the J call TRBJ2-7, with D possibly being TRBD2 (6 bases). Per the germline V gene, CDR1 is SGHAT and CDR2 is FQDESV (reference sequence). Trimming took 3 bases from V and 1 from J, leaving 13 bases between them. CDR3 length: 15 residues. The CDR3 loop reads CASSFTGERSYEQYF. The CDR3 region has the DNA TGTGCCAGCAGCTTCACGGGAGAGCGTTCCTACGAGCAGTACTTC.

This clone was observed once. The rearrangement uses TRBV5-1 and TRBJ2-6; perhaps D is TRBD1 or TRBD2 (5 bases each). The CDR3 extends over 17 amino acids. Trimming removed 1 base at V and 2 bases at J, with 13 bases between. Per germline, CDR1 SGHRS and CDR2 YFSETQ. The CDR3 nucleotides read TGCGCCAGCAGCTTGCAATGGGGGATGGCTGGGGCCAACGTCCTGACTTTC. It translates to CASSLQWGMAGANVLTF.